This T cell receptor beta chain comes out of a study of T cell repertoires in cytomegalovirus infection. Whole-study context: Well-studied HLA-B-restricted CMV epitopes were used in the study alongside recently identified HLA-C-restricted ones. Study outcomes and limitations: Across the ex vivo response, the dominant clonotypes were HLA-C-restricted CMV-specific TCR beta clonotypes. Cumulative frequency of public TCR beta families picked out carriers of CMV plus the relevant HLA.

This clonotype was seen a few times. What it binds is unknown. TCRdb redid the calling of the reads with MiXCR, one entry per CDR3 protein. The sample comprises around 78,000 distinct CDR3 sequences, approximately 40% of which are singletons, and just over 90% rests with the top ten. The CDR3 consists of 13 residues. Trimming left V 6 bases short and J 4 bases short, with 12 bases between. The V gene's germline CDR1 is MNHEY and CDR2 SVGEGT. This chain joins TRBV6-2 or TRBV6-3 and TRBJ1-1; D remains unclear. This receptor was obtained from a human donor in good health (CMV status not recorded). Some clones in this sample may be carry-over from other donors' samples. The specimen was CD8+ T cells from cultured PBMCs, collected from culture after CMV antigen stimulation. The CDR3, as DNA: TGTGCCAGCAGGTGGACCTCCAGCACTGAAGCTTTCTTT. This sequence encodes CASRWTSSTEAFF.